Listed below are T cell receptor beta chains from one sample, sequenced in a study of CD8+ T cells in alopecia areata. Only in-frame clones appear in the TCRdb table, and some are missing; sequencing was by immunoSEQ multiplex PCR. The sample holds roughly 98,000 clones, around 60% seen once. Sequencing used CD8+ T cells sorted from blood, obtained at week 4, from a patient treated with tofacitinib. The receptors originated from a human donor with alopecia areata. CDR3s include the opening cysteine and the closing phenylalanine or tryptophan.

j_call,v_call,cdr3_aa
TRBJ1-1,TRBV29-1,CSVENPNTEAFF
TRBJ2-7,TRBV7-2,CASSLALGGPSYEQYF
TRBJ2-3,TRBV7-8,CASSYRGSDTQYF
TRBJ2-3,TRBV6-5,CASSYSLGRADTQYF
TRBJ2-1,TRBV2,CASSEARQGPFF
TRBJ2-7,TRBV4-3,CASSQESSGPYEQYF
TRBJ2-7,TRBV4-1,CASSPSGSSYEQYF
TRBJ2-3,TRBV5-6,CASSTGTGGADTQYF
TRBJ2-2,TRBV19,CASSYTSGGELFF
TRBJ2-3,TRBV5-6,CASSLASGLMDTQYF
TRBJ1-2,TRBV9,CASSGNRGDGYTF
TRBJ1-2,TRBV29-1,CSVGLAAYGYTF
TRBJ2-1,TRBV6-4,CASSDGPHEQFF
TRBJ2-1,TRBV7-9,CASSLDLRAVSDYNEQFF
TRBJ1-2,TRBV5-1,CASSFGQRAPEGYTF
TRBJ2-3,TRBV19,CASSVGRGRVDTQYF
TRBJ1-4,TRBV19,CASGRWAQDEKLFF
TRBJ2-7,TRBV30,CAWGGWGTGHYEQYF
TRBJ2-7,TRBV28,CASRETGEDEQYF
TRBJ2-6,TRBV28,CASSWTGVGGRNSGANVLTF
TRBJ2-1,TRBV4-3,CASSPPANNEQFF
TRBJ2-1,TRBV18,CASSSRERTRRNEQFF
TRBJ1-2,TRBV6-5,CASTQGGDGYTF
TRBJ2-5,TRBV10-3,CAISEDPGFSGQGGETQYF
TRBJ1-2,TRBV20-1,CSADRVYGYTF
TRBJ2-7,TRBV30,CAWSYGRGEQYF
TRBJ1-2,TRBV29-1,CSVIGEDGYTF
TRBJ1-5,TRBV6-1,CASSEGTGGYINQPQHF
TRBJ1-2,TRBV29-1,CSVETGEDYGYTF
TRBJ1-1,TRBV5-4,CASSQDRGRTEAFF
TRBJ1-2,TRBV29-1,CSVEGASYGYTF
TRBJ2-3,TRBV5-6,CASSLGSDWGDTQYF
TRBJ2-5,TRBV9,CASSVVPQETQYF
TRBJ1-5,TRBV27,CASSLLQGGQPQHF
TRBJ2-1,TRBV5-1,CASSLEGGSSYNEQFF
TRBJ1-1,TRBV6-5,CATSGEGGTEAFF
TRBJ2-5,TRBV15,CATSRDPRGSRETQYF
TRBJ2-7,TRBV7-2,CASSPYAGQGQMYEQYF
TRBJ2-1,TRBV9,CASSGTGNEQFF
TRBJ1-1,TRBV5-1,CASTPFQIGNTEAFF
TRBJ2-3,TRBV6-1,CASSVRDRGLLSTDTQYF
TRBJ2-7,TRBV4-1,CASSQAVIPTGGSDEQYF
TRBJ1-2,TRBV9,CASSVDRTGGYGYTF
TRBJ2-1,TRBV29-1,CSVDGTSGGVSYNEQFF
TRBJ1-1,TRBV5-6,CASSPGQGTEAFF
TRBJ2-3,TRBV5-6,CASSLTSGIVVDTQYF
TRBJ2-3,TRBV7-9,CASSLAGRRTDTQYF
TRBJ1-1,TRBV19,CASSPRTGGDAFF
TRBJ2-7,TRBV6-5,CASSQQGVEQYF
TRBJ2-6,TRBV12-5,CASGFTTDSGANVLTF
TRBJ1-1,TRBV7-9,CASSLEGSTANTEAFF
TRBJ1-1,TRBV29-1,CSVRTPRGTEAFF
TRBJ1-5,TRBV23-1,CASSQHYRSHSNQPQHF